One sample yielded the 22 T cell receptor beta chains listed below, sequenced in a study of blood T cells in healthy people across ages. Using a J-beta primer mix together with a sample-barcoded 5' primer, a second PCR was run for about 7 to 12 cycles. TCRdb re-analysed the 5' RACE reads in MiXCR, keeping a single row per CDR3 protein. In the table there are 600,000 to 800,000 distinct CDR3 sequences, approximately 21% of which are singletons. The source material was blood. Receptor source: a man between 65 and 85 years old in good health.

This chain uses TRBV12-5 with TRBJ2-1; the D gene could be TRBD1 or TRBD2 (5 bases each). This CDR3 spans 16 amino acids. Germline values: CDR1 LGHNT, CDR2 FRNRAP. The V end lost 6 bases, the J end lost 2 bases, and 17 bases lay between the germline ends. In DNA form, the CDR3 reads TGTGCTAGTGGCCCGGGACCGCTGACGACCTACAATGAGCAGTTCTTC. Residues: CASGPGPLTTYNEQFF.

This chain connects TRBV3-1 to TRBJ2-7; tentative D call: TRBD1 (6 bases). The CDR3 loop spans 16 amino acids. The V end was cut by 9 bases, the J end by 6 bases, with 27 bases between. Looked up from germline, CDR1 is LGHDT and CDR2 is YNNKEL (reference sequence). CDR3 in DNA: TGTGCCAGTAGCACCTCACGAGGGGGTATGAAGCGCGAGCAGTACTTC. It codes for CASSTSRGGMKREQYF.

The chain joins TRBV20-1 to TRBJ1-1; D is possibly TRBD1 (5 bases). Per the germline V gene, CDR1 is DFQATT and CDR2 is SNEGSKA (reference sequence). The CDR3 covers 14 residues. Trimming took 4 bases from V and 5 from J, leaving 17 bases between them. The CDR3 sequence: CSATWGVGSTEAFF. The CDR3 bases are TGCAGTGCTACATGGGGGGTTGGATCTACTGAAGCTTTCTTT.

V and J are TRBV3-1 and TRBJ2-5, with D unclear. V was shortened by 8 bases and J by 1 base, with 14 bases between the two germline ends. This CDR3 region has 14 residues. Germline-derived CDR1 and CDR2 are LGHDT and YNNKEL (reference sequence). Here the CDR3 DNA reads TGTGCCAGCTCAAAGTGGGCAGTCCAAGAGACCCAGTACTTC. Translation: CASSKWAVQETQYF.

The rearrangement joins TRBV20-1 to TRBJ2-7, with 13 positions matching TRBD2. V lost 7 bases and J lost 2; bases outside the gene matches: 11. This CDR3 spans 16 amino acids. CDR1 and CDR2 (germline): DFQATT, SNEGSKA (reference sequence). CDR3 loop: CSVETSGRLKTYEQYF. CDR3 DNA: TGCAGTGTTGAGACTAGCGGGAGGCTCAAGACCTACGAGCAGTACTTC.

Remarks on this clonotype: The CDR3 end shows no conserved phenylalanine or tryptophan, and so a read error is likely. The DNA is omitted, as the CDR3 cannot be located on it reliably, and the CDR3 follows TCRdb's listing. The chain links TRBV12-3 or TRBV12-4 to TRBJ1-2; the DNA was not used to check the table's D call, TRBD1. The CDR3 is 13 residues long, ends included. The CDR3 sequence: CASSFQDNLVIWV.

This clonotype has just a few counts. V is TRBV5-1 and J is TRBJ2-2; D is ambiguous. This CDR3 region has 13 residues. V was pared by 6 bases and J by 0 bases, with 6 bases between. Germline-derived CDR1 and CDR2 are SGHRS and YFSETQ. The CDR3 here is CASKDTNTGELFF. The CDR3 region has the DNA TGCGCCAGCAAAGACACGAACACCGGGGAGCTGTTTTTT.

This chain uses TRBV7-9 with TRBJ2-5; D may correspond to TRBD1 or TRBD2 (5 bases each). The CDR3 consists of 14 residues. Germline-derived CDR1 and CDR2 are SEHNR and FQNEAQ (reference sequence). V was shortened by 3 bases and J by 0 bases, with 8 bases between the two germline ends. In nucleotides, the CDR3 is TGTGCCAGCAGCTTCTGGGGGAACCAAGAGACCCAGTACTTC. This codes for CASSFWGNQETQYF.

V usage is TRBV3-1 and J usage is TRBJ2-5; 7 bases line up with TRBD2. V was clipped by 4 bases and J by 3 bases; unmatched bases: 8. The germline V gene encodes CDR1 LGHDT and CDR2 YNNKEL (reference sequence). The CDR3 is made up of 15 amino acids. CDR3 sequence (DNA): TGTGCCAGCAGCCGAAGGGCAGGGACTAAAGAGACCCAGTACTTC. Protein product: CASSRRAGTKETQYF.

The chain has TRBV4-2 and TRBJ2-7, with 9 nucleotides matching TRBD1. V trimming: 5 bases; J trimming: 3 bases; junction bases outside the gene matches: 8. The germline V gene encodes CDR1 LGHNA and CDR2 YNFKEQ. The CDR3 runs 15 residues. Here the CDR3 DNA reads TGTGCCAGCAGCGTGGGACAGGGAGGTGACTACGAGCAGTACTTC. Residues: CASSVGQGGDYEQYF.

This clonotype appeared a few times. CDR3 sequence reads: CASSRAGTLVGEQYF. CDR3 sequence (DNA): TGTGCCAGCTCACGCGCCGGGACCCTAGTGGGCGAGCAGTACTTC. This rearrangement joins TRBV18 to TRBJ2-7; D could derive from TRBD1 or TRBD2 (5 bases each). This CDR3 has 15 amino acids. V lost 4 bases, J lost 6 bases, and 19 bases lay in between. CDR1 and CDR2 (germline): KGHSH, LQKENI. The whole variable domain, remainder taken from reference TRBV18 and TRBJ2-7, is NAGVMQNPRHLVRRRGQEARLRCSPMKGHSHVYWYRQLPEEGLKFMVYLQKENIIDESGMPKERFSAEFPKEGPSILRIQQVVRGDSAAYFCASSRAGTLVGEQYFGPGTRLTVT.

The rearrangement uses TRBV6-1 and TRBJ1-2; D remains unclear. Germline V gene data show CDR1 as MNHNS and CDR2 as SASEGT. V was cut by 0 bases and J by 7 bases, with 9 bases left in between. The CDR3 is 13 residues long. DNA of the CDR3: TGTGCCAGCAGTGAAGCGCGGGAAGGTGGCTACACCTTC. Residues: CASSEAREGGYTF.

The chain links TRBV9 to TRBJ2-3; 8 bases are a match to TRBD1. The V gene's germline CDR1 is SGDLS and CDR2 YYNGEE. The ends lost 5 bases at V and 0 bases at J; junction bases unmatched: 5. The CDR3 extends over 15 amino acids. The CDR3 DNA sequence: TGTGCCAGCAGTGCCGACAGGGGCAGCACAGATACGCAGTATTTT. The encoded protein is CASSADRGSTDTQYF.

The V gene is TRBV3-1, the J gene TRBJ1-4, with D perhaps TRBD1 (5 bases). Germline V gene data show CDR1 as LGHDT and CDR2 as YNNKEL (reference sequence). CDR3 length: 15 residues. Trimming cost V 0 bases and J 5 bases, with 10 bases left between them. CDR3 bases: TGTGCCAGCAGCCAAGAAGTCAGGGCGAATGAAAAACTGTTTTTT. Its translation is CASSQEVRANEKLFF.

A remark on this clonotype: A junction end diverges from the germline sequence, so it may reflect a read error. The rearrangement joins TRBV28 to TRBJ2-6; D is uncertain. The CDR3 sequence is 16 residues long. Germline lookup yields CDR1 MDHEN and CDR2 SYDVKM. In DNA, the CDR3 is TGTGCCGGCAGCTGGGGAACAAAGTCCGGGGCCAACGTCCTGACTTTC. Protein product: CAGSWGTKSGANVLTF. The variable domain in full, completed from reference TRBV28 and TRBJ2-6, reads DVKVTQSSRYLVKRTGEKVFLECVQDMDHENMFWYRQDPGLGLRLIYFSYDVKMKEKGDIPEGYSVSREKKERFSLILESASTNQTSMYLCAGSWGTKSGANVLTFGAGSRLTVL.

The chain joins TRBV21-1 to TRBJ2-7; the table assigns TRBD1, which was not confirmed against the DNA. TRBV21-1 is given as a pseudogene. The CDR3 length is 13 residues. In DNA, the CDR3 is TGTGCCAGCAGCAAAGACAGGTTCTACGAGCAGTACTTC. Translation: CASSKDRFYEQYF.

This clonotype was seen ten or more times. The chain combines TRBV20-1 with TRBJ1-1; 9 bases are a match to TRBD1. Germline V gene sequence: CDR1 DFQATT, CDR2 SNEGSKA (reference sequence). J lost 1 base, V lost 2 bases, and 5 bases had no gene match. The CDR3 extends over 15 amino acids. The CDR3 spells CSARTQGAWNTEAFF. The DNA for the CDR3 is TGCAGTGCTAGAACACAGGGGGCTTGGAACACTGAAGCTTTCTTT.

The J gene is TRBJ2-1, the V gene TRBV14; 8 bases align to TRBD2. The length of the CDR3 is 16 residues. CDR1 is SGHDN, CDR2 FVKESK, per germline. Trimming at V came to 3 bases and at J to 0 bases, leaving 4 bases not matched to a gene. For the CDR3, the DNA is TGTGCCAGCAGCCAGATAGCGGGGAGCTCCTACAATGAGCAGTTCTTC. Encoded protein: CASSQIAGSSYNEQFF.

V gene TRBV5-1 combines with J gene TRBJ2-7; 9 bases agree with TRBD2. Germline V gene lookup returns CDR1 SGHRS and CDR2 YFSETQ. CDR3 length equals 15 residues. V trimming: 4 bases; J trimming: 4 bases; junction bases outside the gene matches: 9. The CDR3: CASSPVSGRAYEQYF. Here the CDR3 DNA reads TGCGCCAGCAGCCCCGTTAGCGGGAGAGCTTACGAGCAGTACTTC.

V is TRBV29-1 and J is TRBJ2-7; 11 nucleotides match TRBD1. With 7 bases clipped from V and 5 bases from J, the junction kept 7 bases outside the gene matches. The CDR3 consists of 13 residues. CDR1 SQVTM and CDR2 ANQGSEA come from the germline V gene. CDR3 nucleotides: TGCAGCGCCGCCGGGACAGGGGGAAACGAGCAGTACTTC. This codes for CSAAGTGGNEQYF.

This clonotype has a handful of counts. The J gene is TRBJ2-4, the V gene TRBV3-1; D is uncertain. Trimming stripped 3 bases from V and 2 bases from J, with 11 bases between. This CDR3 spans 15 amino acids. The germline CDR1 and CDR2 sequences are LGHDT and YNNKEL (reference sequence). This CDR3 is CASSHRTDPKNIQYF. The CDR3 region has the DNA TGTGCCAGCAGCCATAGGACGGACCCCAAAAACATTCAGTACTTC.

The count of this clonotype is one. V usage is TRBV20-1 and J usage is TRBJ2-1; tentative D call: TRBD2 (6 bases). The V end was cut by 6 bases, the J end by 6 bases, with 15 bases between. This CDR3 is built from 13 residues. Germline CDR1 is DFQATT and CDR2 is SNEGSKA (reference sequence). The CDR3 spells CSAEGGNSNEQFF. The CDR3 DNA reads as TGCAGTGCCGAAGGCGGGAACAGCAATGAGCAGTTCTTC.